A selection of T cell receptor beta chains follows, all from one sample in a study of blood T cell repertoires in COVID-19. Generated by immunoSEQ multiplex PCR, the TCRdb table keeps only in-frame clones and is missing some. The data hold around 78,000 clones, with more than 75% observed a single time. Specimen: peripheral blood. These receptors all come from a woman aged 60 to 75 with acute or convalescent COVID-19. Each CDR3 is given with its conserved first and last residue. The D gene is left open where the match is weak. A clone size is listed for some rows: how often the clone was seen (once, few, many), or a class if it is expanded.

J gene: TRBJ1-1
V gene: TRBV29-1
clone size: .
D gene: .
CDR3 protein: CSASPAGLGGTEAFF
CDR3 DNA: TGCAGCGCCTCCCCGGCGGGGTTGGGTGGCACTGAAGCTTTCTTT

J gene: TRBJ2-2
V gene: TRBV7-3
clone size: .
D gene: .
CDR3 protein: CASSLNPFPNTGELFF
CDR3 DNA: TGTGCCAGCAGCTTAAATCCGTTCCCGAACACCGGGGAGCTGTTTTTT

J gene: TRBJ1-1
V gene: TRBV27
clone size: .
D gene: TRBD1
CDR3 protein: CASRTRGVVDTEAFF
CDR3 DNA: TGTGCCAGCAGAACCAGGGGGGTGGTTGACACTGAAGCTTTCTTT

J gene: TRBJ1-2
V gene: TRBV7-8
clone size: .
D gene: .
CDR3 protein: CASSPDAGKNFF
CDR3 DNA: TGTGCCAGCAGCCCGGACGCCGGGAAAAATTTCTTC

J gene: TRBJ2-1
V gene: TRBV6-2/TRBV6-3
clone size: .
D gene: TRBD2
CDR3 protein: CASSYRADRGSLGWDEQFF
CDR3 DNA: TGTGCCAGCAGTTACAGGGCGGATCGCGGGAGTCTAGGGTGGGATGAGCAGTTCTTC

J gene: TRBJ1-2
V gene: TRBV30
clone size: .
D gene: .
CDR3 protein: CAWRVPREGIMSYTF
CDR3 DNA: TGTGCCTGGAGGGTACCCCGGGAGGGAATTATGAGCTACACCTTC

J gene: TRBJ1-1
V gene: TRBV2
clone size: .
D gene: .
CDR3 protein: CASSDLGQLNTEAFF
CDR3 DNA: TGTGCCAGCAGTGACCTTGGACAGCTTAACACTGAAGCTTTCTTT

J gene: TRBJ2-7
V gene: TRBV11-2
clone size: .
D gene: TRBD2
CDR3 protein: CASSPLAGVIPHEQYF
CDR3 DNA: TGTGCCAGCAGCCCCCTAGCGGGAGTGATCCCCCACGAGCAGTACTTC

J gene: TRBJ2-7
V gene: TRBV7-2
clone size: .
D gene: .
CDR3 protein: CASSVGLLSYEQYF
CDR3 DNA: TGTGCCAGCAGCGTCGGACTGCTTTCCTACGAGCAGTACTTC

J gene: TRBJ2-1
V gene: TRBV5-1
clone size: .
D gene: TRBD1
CDR3 protein: CASSLGQGGYNEQFF
CDR3 DNA: TGCGCCAGCAGCTTAGGACAGGGCGGCTACAATGAGCAGTTCTTC

J gene: TRBJ2-7
V gene: TRBV19
clone size: .
D gene: TRBD1
CDR3 protein: CASSAVQGAGYEQYF
CDR3 DNA: TGTGCCAGTAGCGCCGTACAGGGGGCTGGGTACGAGCAGTACTTC

J gene: TRBJ2-2
V gene: TRBV7-3
clone size: .
D gene: .
CDR3 protein: CASSPLGSGTNTGELFF
CDR3 DNA: TGTGCCAGCAGCCCCTTGGGTAGCGGAACGAACACCGGGGAGCTGTTTTTT

J gene: TRBJ2-7
V gene: TRBV9
clone size: .
D gene: TRBD1
CDR3 protein: CASSDQDRSEQYF
CDR3 DNA: TGTGCCAGCAGCGACCAGGACAGGTCAGAGCAGTACTTC

J gene: TRBJ2-7
V gene: TRBV19
clone size: many
D gene: TRBD1
CDR3 protein: CASSRIVGQNSYEQYF
CDR3 DNA: TGTGCCAGTAGCCGCATAGTGGGACAGAACTCCTACGAGCAGTACTTC

J gene: TRBJ2-2
V gene: TRBV27
clone size: once
D gene: .
CDR3 protein: CAIRRGGGTGELFF
CDR3 DNA: TGTGCCATCAGAAGGGGGGGAGGCACCGGGGAGCTGTTTTTT

J gene: TRBJ2-7
V gene: TRBV12-5
clone size: .
D gene: TRBD2
CDR3 protein: CASGLGGLAGYEQYF
CDR3 DNA: TGTGCTAGTGGTTTGGGGGGACTAGCGGGATACGAGCAGTACTTC

J gene: TRBJ1-4
V gene: TRBV28
clone size: once
D gene: .
CDR3 protein: CASTLGGDEKLFF
CDR3 DNA: TGTGCCAGCACCCTCGGCGGGGATGAAAAACTGTTTTTT

J gene: TRBJ1-1
V gene: TRBV19
clone size: .
D gene: .
CDR3 protein: CASSPKGQGWVAEAFF
CDR3 DNA: TGTGCCAGTAGTCCCAAGGGTCAGGGGTGGGTGGCTGAAGCTTTCTTT

J gene: TRBJ2-1
V gene: TRBV30
clone size: .
D gene: .
CDR3 protein: CAWSVKADRREFF
CDR3 DNA: TGTGCCTGGAGTGTAAAGGCGGACAGGAGGGAGTTCTTC

J gene: TRBJ2-7
V gene: TRBV28
clone size: once
D gene: .
CDR3 protein: CASSLGTPTYEQYF
CDR3 DNA: TGTGCCAGCAGTCTCGGGACTCCCACCTACGAGCAGTACTTC

J gene: TRBJ2-5
V gene: TRBV7-9
clone size: many
D gene: .
CDR3 protein: CASSLARGQETQYF
CDR3 DNA: TGTGCCAGCAGCTTAGCTAGGGGACAAGAGACCCAGTACTTC

J gene: TRBJ1-5
V gene: TRBV6-5
clone size: .
D gene: .
CDR3 protein: CASSGSREPNQPQHF
CDR3 DNA: TGTGCCAGCAGCGGTTCCCGGGAGCCCAATCAGCCCCAGCATTTT

J gene: TRBJ2-1
V gene: TRBV6-5
clone size: .
D gene: TRBD1
CDR3 protein: CASSYSGTGGNEQFF
CDR3 DNA: TGTGCCAGCAGTTACTCTGGGACAGGGGGTAATGAGCAGTTCTTC

J gene: TRBJ1-1
V gene: TRBV27
clone size: .
D gene: .
CDR3 protein: CASSLSPFGGVNTEAFF
CDR3 DNA: TGTGCCAGCAGTTTATCCCCTTTTGGGGGGGTGAACACTGAAGCTTTCTTT

J gene: TRBJ2-2
V gene: TRBV11-2
clone size: .
D gene: .
CDR3 protein: CASSFQGGELFF
CDR3 DNA: TGTGCCAGCAGCTTTCAGGGCGGGGAGCTGTTTTTT

J gene: TRBJ1-1
V gene: TRBV6-6
clone size: .
D gene: TRBD1
CDR3 protein: CASRSGQGYTEAFF
CDR3 DNA: TGTGCCAGCAGATCAGGACAGGGTTACACTGAAGCTTTCTTT

J gene: TRBJ1-4
V gene: TRBV27
clone size: .
D gene: TRBD1
CDR3 protein: CASRTGQGAEKLFF
CDR3 DNA: TGTGCCAGCAGAACGGGACAGGGGGCGGAAAAACTGTTTTTT

J gene: TRBJ2-1
V gene: TRBV11-3
clone size: .
D gene: TRBD1
CDR3 protein: CASSLSMQDRVEQFF
CDR3 DNA: TGTGCCAGCAGCTTATCCATGCAGGACAGGGTTGAGCAGTTCTTC

J gene: TRBJ2-6
V gene: TRBV10-1
clone size: .
D gene: TRBD2
CDR3 protein: CASSESGEGLVGGANVLTF
CDR3 DNA: TGCGCCAGCAGTGAGTCGGGGGAGGGGCTGGTGGGTGGGGCCAACGTCCTGACTTTC

J gene: TRBJ2-7
V gene: TRBV30
clone size: .
D gene: TRBD1
CDR3 protein: CAWSVAGGRSYEQYF
CDR3 DNA: TGTGCCTGGAGTGTAGCAGGGGGCCGCTCCTACGAGCAGTACTTC

J gene: TRBJ2-2
V gene: TRBV11-2
clone size: .
D gene: .
CDR3 protein: CASSLEAARVPGELFF
CDR3 DNA: TGTGCCAGCAGCTTAGAAGCAGCCAGGGTGCCCGGGGAGCTGTTTTTT

J gene: TRBJ2-1
V gene: TRBV24-1
clone size: .
D gene: TRBD2
CDR3 protein: CATSEGREGTYNEQFF
CDR3 DNA: TGTGCCACCAGTGAGGGGCGGGAGGGCACCTACAATGAGCAGTTCTTC

J gene: TRBJ2-5
V gene: TRBV7-7
clone size: once
D gene: TRBD2
CDR3 protein: CASSFGGGGGETQYF
CDR3 DNA: TGTGCCAGCAGCTTTGGGGGGGGTGGAGGGGAGACCCAGTACTTC

J gene: TRBJ2-7
V gene: TRBV12-3/TRBV12-4
clone size: .
D gene: .
CDR3 protein: CASSYRASGEQYF
CDR3 DNA: TGTGCCAGCAGTTACCGGGCGTCGGGGGAGCAGTACTTC

J gene: TRBJ1-1
V gene: TRBV28
clone size: .
D gene: TRBD1
CDR3 protein: CASTGTGGYTEAFF
CDR3 DNA: TGTGCCAGCACCGGGACAGGGGGTTACACTGAAGCTTTCTTT

J gene: TRBJ1-2
V gene: TRBV18
clone size: .
D gene: TRBD1
CDR3 protein: CASSSRTGTESYGYTF
CDR3 DNA: TGTGCCAGCTCATCCCGGACAGGGACGGAAAGCTATGGCTACACCTTC

J gene: TRBJ1-5
V gene: TRBV2
clone size: .
D gene: .
CDR3 protein: CASTQGGGTGQPQHF
CDR3 DNA: TGTGCCAGCACCCAAGGGGGGGGGACGGGTCAGCCCCAGCATTTT

J gene: TRBJ1-2
V gene: TRBV5-1
clone size: .
D gene: TRBD1
CDR3 protein: CASSIGGQGDYGYTF
CDR3 DNA: TGCGCCAGCAGCATAGGGGGCCAGGGGGACTATGGCTACACCTTC

J gene: TRBJ2-1
V gene: TRBV27
clone size: .
D gene: .
CDR3 protein: CASSPYLTSTLDNEQFF
CDR3 DNA: TGTGCCAGCAGTCCCTACTTGACTAGTACGCTAGACAATGAGCAGTTCTTC

J gene: TRBJ1-4
V gene: TRBV18
clone size: once
D gene: .
CDR3 protein: CASSPRYSGNNEKLFF
CDR3 DNA: TGTGCCAGCTCACCACGGTACTCAGGGAATAATGAAAAACTGTTTTTT

J gene: TRBJ1-2
V gene: TRBV27
clone size: .
D gene: .
CDR3 protein: CASRSSGQLYGYTF
CDR3 DNA: TGTGCCAGCAGATCGAGTGGGCAGCTCTATGGCTACACCTTC

J gene: TRBJ1-2
V gene: TRBV7-2
clone size: .
D gene: TRBD1
CDR3 protein: CASSEDRGSNYGYTF
CDR3 DNA: TGTGCCAGCAGCGAAGACAGGGGATCTAACTATGGCTACACCTTC